The following is a T cell receptor (beta chain) sequence with its context. Which antigen it targets is not known. The input lacks base qualities; no much larger clone sits a single base away. Collaborating institutions collected whole blood in K2EDTA tubes following their own protocols. For TCRbeta analysis, collaborators shipped samples as frozen whole blood, isolated PBMCs, or DNA extracted from either of those sample types. This sample is drawn from a study of blood T cell repertoires in COVID-19 (dated by TCRdb to 2018 to 2020). General notes on the study: Collaborator samples came from the United States, Italy and Spain and covered acute and convalescent phases of COVID-19. Nearly every sample came with metadata listing a de-identified subject ID, COVID-19 status, age in years and sex. Where available, HLA class I and class II types were taken from metadata supplied by the sample provider and were not determined by assay-based typing. The samples were drawn from the first 160 participants of the ongoing ImmuneRACE study and from 1,200 or so subjects provided by 6 global collaborators. The material from the prospective study consisted of cDNA or gDNA derived from T cells, B-cell-depleted T cells, or PBMCs. The repertoires were made available in a free public database intended to serve as a resource for research on the immune response to SARS-CoV-2. Subjects who had been exposed to COVID-19, were actively infected with it, or had recovered from it provided the deeply sampled blood TCRbeta repertoires that made up the dataset. Study-wide conclusions, independent of this receptor: The quantity of clinical and demographic metadata differed by source and by participant and was supplied without curation.

TCRbeta CDR3 regions were amplified from genomic DNA by means of the immunoSEQ Assay, a bias-controlled multiplex PCR. As for the original processing: Within the assay, amplification of reference gene primers was used to estimate how many nucleated cells each sample contained. To quantify the absolute abundance of each unique TCRbeta CDR3 rearrangement, sequence reads were collapsed and filtered. Productive Simpson clonality was computed per sample as the square root of Simpson's diversity index over productive rearrangements. As stored in TCRdb, this immuneACCESS dataset retains in-frame rearrangements with V and J assigned. A fraction of the clones does not appear; measured against another copy, unresolved V genes explain less than half of the discrepancy, and the remainder lacks a known reason. The V and J calls and clone size are taken from that table; D and trimming were inferred from the DNA. This sample comprises roughly 130,000 clones, 65% to 80% of them detected only once. The leading ten clones occupy approximately 16% of the sample.

The receptor comes from a man between 50 and 59 years old with acute or convalescent COVID-19. Sequenced sample: peripheral blood.

CDR3 reads: CASSVLTGELFF. The DNA reads as follows: TGTGCCTCCTCGGTCCTCACCGGGGAGCTGTTTTTT. This chain is built from TRBV27 and TRBJ2-2; the D gene is unclear. Reading from cysteine to phenylalanine, the CDR3 counts 12 amino acids. Only the CDR3 DNA stays, 36 bases, in frame from base 1. A distance of 11 bases separates the germline ends of V and J, which lose 11 bases and 4 bases respectively. For CDR1 and CDR2, the germline V gene (reference sequence) lists MNHEY and SMNVEV.